Listed below are T cell receptor beta chains from one sample, sequenced in a study of preoperative IRX-2 immunotherapy in early breast cancer. This table comes from immunoSEQ multiplex PCR, and its TCRdb copy is limited to in-frame clones, with some not included. This sample has tens of thousands of clones, with roughly 96% found just once. Sequenced material: tumor tissue, taken after IRX-2 immunotherapy. The receptors shown here come from a human donor with breast cancer. The CDR3 runs from the conserved cysteine through the conserved F or W. The order of the fields is J gene, CDR3 length, clone size, D gene, V gene, CDR3 DNA, CDR3 protein. A D gene is named only where the DNA matches it firmly. Size is omitted from some rows. Given values are once, few, many or a class for expanded clones.

TRBJ1-5	16	-	-	TRBV7-9	TGTGCCAGCAGCGACGCGGGTGGGGTTCTGCATCAGCCCCAGCATTTT	CASSDAGGVLHQPQHF
TRBJ2-3	13	-	TRBD1	TRBV6-5	TGTGCCAGCAGCGACAGGGGATCAGATACGCAGTATTTT	CASSDRGSDTQYF
TRBJ1-2	14	-	-	TRBV7-6	TGTGCCAGCAGCTTACTCGGGGACGACAATGGCTACACCTTC	CASSLLGDDNGYTF
TRBJ2-1	15	-	TRBD2	TRBV6-5	TGTGCCAGCAGTTCCGGACTAGCCGGCTACAATGAGCAGTTCTTC	CASSSGLAGYNEQFF
TRBJ2-5	13	-	-	TRBV9	TGTGCCAGCAGCGGAACACCGGGGGAGACCCAGTACTTC	CASSGTPGETQYF
TRBJ2-2	16	-	-	TRBV5-6	TGTGCCAGCAGCTTGATAGGGGCAGGGGACCCCGGGGAGCTGTTTTTT	CASSLIGAGDPGELFF
TRBJ1-3	13	-	-	TRBV4-3	TGCGCCAGCAGCCAAGAACCGAGAAACACCATATATTTT	CASSQEPRNTIYF
TRBJ2-3	15	-	-	TRBV5-1	TGCGCCAGCAGCTTGACAGGCGTTAACACAGATACGCAGTATTTT	CASSLTGVNTDTQYF
TRBJ2-5	14	-	TRBD2	TRBV18	TGTGCCAGCACAACCACCGCGGGGGAGGAGACCCAGTACTTC	CASTTTAGEETQYF
TRBJ2-6	16	once	-	TRBV5-4	TGTGCCAGCAGCTTGGGGTCAGGGTTAGGGGCCAACGTCCTGACTTTC	CASSLGSGLGANVLTF
TRBJ2-3	18	-	TRBD1	TRBV27	TGTGCCAGCAGTTGGGGACCGGGACAGGGGGCGCAAACAGATACGCAGTATTTT	CASSWGPGQGAQTDTQYF
TRBJ2-1	12	-	-	TRBV30	TGTGCCTGGAGTCAGGGTGGATTTGAGCAGTTCTTC	CAWSQGGFEQFF
TRBJ2-3	14	-	-	TRBV5-6	TGTGCCAGCAGCTTTTACACCCTCTCAGATACGCAGTATTTT	CASSFYTLSDTQYF
TRBJ2-4	14	-	-	TRBV9	TGTGCCAGCAGCGTAGGCGAGGCCAAAAACATTCAGTACTTC	CASSVGEAKNIQYF
TRBJ1-1	14	-	-	TRBV11-2	TGTGCCAGCAGCATAGGCCGGGGGAACACTGAAGCTTTCTTT	CASSIGRGNTEAFF
TRBJ2-1	13	-	TRBD2	TRBV15	TGTGCCACCAGCAGTTCTCGGGGGACTAGCGAGTTCTTC	CATSSSRGTSEFF
TRBJ2-1	16	once	-	TRBV18	TGTGCCAGCTCACGACTCGGGACTGACTCCTACAATGAGCAGTTCTTC	CASSRLGTDSYNEQFF
TRBJ1-5	13	-	-	TRBV6-5	TGTGCCAGCAGTGCGGGGCCCTGGGGGCCCCAGCATTTT	CASSAGPWGPQHF
TRBJ1-4	14	-	-	TRBV27	TGTGCCAGCAGTTTGACGGTTACTAATGAAAAACTGTTTTTT	CASSLTVTNEKLFF
TRBJ1-2	15	-	-	TRBV7-8	TGTGCCAGCAGCCCGATGCCAGGGTTCAGAGATGGCTACACCTTC	CASSPMPGFRDGYTF
TRBJ1-3	14	-	-	TRBV6-6	TGTGCCAGCAGTTCCCCGACAGGTGGAAACACCATATATTTT	CASSSPTGGNTIYF
TRBJ2-1	12	-	-	TRBV9	TGTGCCAGCAGCGTAGTGGGCGATGAGCAGTTCTTC	CASSVVGDEQFF
TRBJ2-5	16	-	-	TRBV7-7	TGTGCTAGCAGCTTTGGGGCCCAAAGGTACCAAGAGACCCAGTACTTC	CASSFGAQRYQETQYF
TRBJ2-1	17	-	-	TRBV5-4	TGTGCCAGCAGCTTGGAATCGCCGGGACTCAGCGTGGTAGAGCAGTTCTTC	CASSLESPGLSVVEQFF
TRBJ2-3	13	-	-	TRBV19	TGTGCCAGTAGTATCTCGGGGATTGTTACGCAGTATTTT	CASSISGIVTQYF
TRBJ2-3	15	-	TRBD2	TRBV2	TGTGCCAGCACTTTAGGGCGGGGGGGCCCCGATACGCAGTATTTT	CASTLGRGGPDTQYF
TRBJ2-5	14	-	TRBD2	TRBV4-1	TGCGCCAGCAGCCTAAGACTAGCGGAAGAGACCCAGTACTTC	CASSLRLAEETQYF
TRBJ1-1	11	once	TRBD1	TRBV20-1	TGCAGTGGGGCAGGGGGCACTGAAGCTTTCTTT	CSGAGGTEAFF
TRBJ1-2	15	-	TRBD1	TRBV30	TGTGCCTGGAGTGTACAGTACAGGGGGAACTATGGCTACACCTTC	CAWSVQYRGNYGYTF
TRBJ2-1	14	once	TRBD2	TRBV6-1	TGTGCCAGCTTAAAGGGGACTAGGGGCAATGAGCAGTTCTTC	CASLKGTRGNEQFF
TRBJ1-1	15	-	-	TRBV6-5	TGTGCCAGCAGTTTTTCGGAGGCGTTTTCCACTGAAGCTTTCTTT	CASSFSEAFSTEAFF
TRBJ2-2	15	-	-	TRBV4-1	TGCGCCAGCAGCCAGGAGACATCGAACACCGGGGAGCTGTTTTTT	CASSQETSNTGELFF
TRBJ2-2	16	few	TRBD2	TRBV4-2	TGTGCCAGCAGCCAGGGACTAGCGGACAACACCGGGGAGCTGTTTTTT	CASSQGLADNTGELFF
TRBJ2-5	14	-	-	TRBV12-5	TGTGCTAGTGGTTTAGGAGGGCGCCAAGAGACCCAGTACTTC	CASGLGGRQETQYF
TRBJ1-4	12	-	-	TRBV5-4	TGTGCCAGCAGCTCCCCCAATGAAAAACTGTTTTTT	CASSSPNEKLFF
TRBJ2-7	14	-	TRBD2	TRBV5-4	TGTGCCACCGGGACTAGCTCAACCACCTACGAGCAGTACTTC	CATGTSSTTYEQYF
TRBJ1-2	16	-	-	TRBV4-3	TGCGCCAGCAGCCAACGGGCTAGGACCGAGGCCGATGGCTACACCTTC	CASSQRARTEADGYTF
TRBJ2-5	15	once	-	TRBV4-1	TGCGCCAGCAGCCAAGAGTGGACTTTCCAAGAGACCCAGTACTTC	CASSQEWTFQETQYF
TRBJ2-5	17	-	TRBD2	TRBV18	TGTGCCAGCTCACCACTCGATAGCGGGGGGGTGAAAGAGACCCAGTACTTC	CASSPLDSGGVKETQYF
TRBJ2-5	12	-	-	TRBV7-9	TGTGCCAGCAGCTTAGTCCAAGAGACCCAGTACTTC	CASSLVQETQYF
TRBJ2-1	17	-	-	TRBV7-2	TGTGCCAGCAGCTTGAGTGTGGGCCGCAATCTAAGAAATGAGCAGTTCTTC	CASSLSVGRNLRNEQFF
TRBJ2-7	15	-	-	TRBV5-1	TGCGCCAGCAGCTTGGAGGGACATAGTAGCTACGAGCAGTACTTC	CASSLEGHSSYEQYF
TRBJ1-2	15	-	TRBD1	TRBV6-1	TGTGCCAGCAGTGAAGGGATAGGGGGCCACTATGGCTACACCTTC	CASSEGIGGHYGYTF
TRBJ1-3	14	-	-	TRBV15	TGTGCCACCAGCAGAGTAGGAGAAGGAAACACCATATATTTT	CATSRVGEGNTIYF
TRBJ1-3	14	-	TRBD1	TRBV28	TGTGCCAGCAGCGGGACAGGATCTGGAAACACCATATATTTT	CASSGTGSGNTIYF
TRBJ1-4	15	-	-	TRBV28	TGTGCCAGCAGCCGTGGACTGCCAACTAATGAAAAACTGTTTTTT	CASSRGLPTNEKLFF
TRBJ2-1	11	-	-	TRBV20-1	TGCAGTCCGAGCCATGACTTAGAGCAGTTCTTC	CSPSHDLEQFF